The subject of this entry is one T cell receptor (beta chain). Its antigen is unknown. Next came a second PCR, run for roughly 6 to 11 cycles, which used a sample-barcoded 5' primer along with a J-beta primer mix. TCRdb re-called the 5' RACE reads with MiXCR, one entry per CDR3 protein. The table includes 800,000 to 1,000,000 distinct CDR3 sequences, under 50% detected once. Donors gave 9 to 10 milliliters of peripheral blood apiece. The data stem from a study of blood T cells in healthy people across ages. Across the study: Per two T cells, template switching captured roughly one barcoded beta molecule. Study-wide results and caveats: Significant beta diversity loss was already apparent by age around 36, declining roughly linearly.

The TCR originated in a man aged 30-40 years in good health. The sequenced sample was blood.

The CDR3: CASSQGFSGNTIYF. In DNA form, the CDR3 reads TGTGCCAGCAGCCAGGGGTTTTCTGGAAACACCATATATTTT. This rearrangement joins TRBV3-1 to TRBJ1-3; D gene unclear. The CDR3 covers 14 residues. The germline CDR1 and CDR2 sequences are LGHDT and YNNKEL (reference sequence). Trimming shortened V by 3 bases and J by 1 base, and 7 bases separated the two germline ends.